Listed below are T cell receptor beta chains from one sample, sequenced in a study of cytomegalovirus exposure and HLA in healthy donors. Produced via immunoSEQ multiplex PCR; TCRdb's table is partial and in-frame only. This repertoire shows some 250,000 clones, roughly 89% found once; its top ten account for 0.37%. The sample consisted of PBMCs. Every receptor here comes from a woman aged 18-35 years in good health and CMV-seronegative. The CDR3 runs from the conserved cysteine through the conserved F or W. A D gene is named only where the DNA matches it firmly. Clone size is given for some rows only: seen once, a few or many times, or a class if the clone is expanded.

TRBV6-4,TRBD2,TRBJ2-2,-,CASSEFGLAGADTGELFF,TGTGCCAGCAGTGAGTTCGGACTAGCGGGGGCCGACACCGGGGAGCTGTTTTTT
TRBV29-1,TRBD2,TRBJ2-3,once,CSVLRLAGGGDTQYF,TGCAGCGTATTAAGACTAGCGGGTGGAGGAGATACGCAGTATTTT
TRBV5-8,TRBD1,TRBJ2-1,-,CASSLRDRRIHEQFF,TGTGCCAGCAGCTTGAGGGACAGGAGAATCCATGAGCAGTTCTTC
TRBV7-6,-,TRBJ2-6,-,CASSLVVLSGYGETGANVLTF,TGTGCCAGCAGCTTAGTGGTATTAAGTGGCTACGGAGAAACTGGGGCCAACGTCCTGACTTTC
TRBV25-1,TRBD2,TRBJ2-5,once,CATGRGGERETQYF,TGTGCCACTGGGCGGGGGGGTGAGAGGGAGACCCAGTACTTC
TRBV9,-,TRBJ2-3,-,CASSVNSRTDTQYF,TGTGCCAGCAGCGTGAACTCCCGGACAGATACGCAGTATTTT
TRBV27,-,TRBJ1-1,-,CASSYQLVRDIMNTEAFF,TGTGCCAGCAGTTACCAATTAGTACGGGACATCATGAACACTGAAGCTTTCTTT
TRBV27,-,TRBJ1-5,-,CASRPGEGRGNNNQPQHF,TGTGCCAGCAGACCTGGGGAGGGGCGCGGGAACAACAATCAGCCCCAGCATTTT
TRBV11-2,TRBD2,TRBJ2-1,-,CASSFGGGNEQFF,TGTGCCAGCAGCTTCGGGGGGGGCAATGAGCAGTTCTTC
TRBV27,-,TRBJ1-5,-,CASSLSMKGREPQHF,TGTGCCAGCAGTTTATCGATGAAGGGGAGGGAGCCCCAGCATTTT
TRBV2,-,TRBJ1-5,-,CASSTNREPQHF,TGTGCCAGCAGTACGAACCGGGAGCCCCAGCATTTT
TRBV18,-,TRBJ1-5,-,CASSVIGDQPQHF,TGTGCCAGCTCAGTCATAGGGGATCAGCCCCAGCATTTT
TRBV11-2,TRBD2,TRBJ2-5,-,CASRPAYSGGAETQYF,TGTGCCAGCAGACCCGCGTATAGCGGGGGGGCAGAGACCCAGTACTTC
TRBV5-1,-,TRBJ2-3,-,CASSLAAVTDTQYF,TGCGCCAGCAGCTTGGCCGCAGTCACAGATACGCAGTATTTT
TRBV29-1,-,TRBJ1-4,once,CSVEGDTWGEKLFF,TGCAGCGTTGAAGGGGACACCTGGGGTGAAAAACTGTTTTTT
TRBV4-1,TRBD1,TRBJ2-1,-,CASRHYQGVSYNEQFF,TGCGCCAGCAGGCACTATCAGGGGGTTTCCTACAATGAGCAGTTCTTC
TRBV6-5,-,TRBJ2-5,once,CASTGDGETQYF,TGTGCCAGCACAGGGGATGGGGAGACCCAGTACTTC
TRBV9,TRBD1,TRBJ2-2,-,CASSAPGQGPRGELFF,TGTGCCAGCAGCGCGCCGGGACAGGGCCCGCGGGGGGAGCTGTTTTTT
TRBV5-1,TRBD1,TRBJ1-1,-,CASSLLSGTGPTEAFF,TGCGCCAGCAGCCTATTATCCGGGACAGGGCCCACTGAAGCTTTCTTT
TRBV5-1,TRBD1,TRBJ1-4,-,CASSLGGTGNEKLFF,TGCGCCAGCAGCTTGGGTGGGACAGGGAATGAAAAACTGTTTTTT
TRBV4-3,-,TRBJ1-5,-,CASSHHRVPNQPQHF,TGCGCCAGCAGCCACCACCGGGTTCCCAATCAGCCCCAGCATTTT
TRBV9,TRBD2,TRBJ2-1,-,CASSVSGGDLNEQFF,TGTGCCAGCAGCGTTAGCGGGGGAGATTTGAATGAGCAGTTCTTC
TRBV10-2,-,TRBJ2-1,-,CASRWSGDSYNEQFF,TGCGCCAGCAGGTGGTCGGGTGACTCCTACAATGAGCAGTTCTTC
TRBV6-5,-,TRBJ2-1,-,CASTPGGGLGNEQFF,TGTGCCAGCACCCCTGGGGGGGGCCTTGGGAATGAGCAGTTCTTC